A selection of T cell receptor beta chains follows, all from one sample in a study of cytomegalovirus exposure and HLA in healthy donors. The repertoire was sequenced with immunoSEQ multiplex PCR; TCRdb's copy has only in-frame clones and lacks some. The profile shows roughly 110,000 clones, roughly 70% of them singletons. Sequencing was carried out using PBMCs. Receptors originate from a male donor in good health and CMV-seropositive. Each CDR3 is given with its conserved first and last residue. D genes are given only for firm matches. The size entry is marked missing in some rows and otherwise reads once, few, many or a size class.

CDR3nt: TGTGCCAGCAGTTACGAGGTGAACTATGGCTACACCTTC
CDR3aa: CASSYEVNYGYTF
j_gene: TRBJ1-2
v_gene: TRBV6-5
d_gene: .
abundance: .

CDR3nt: TGTGCCAGCAGTGAACAGGGTGGCTATGGCTACACCTTC
CDR3aa: CASSEQGGYGYTF
j_gene: TRBJ1-2
v_gene: TRBV25-1
d_gene: .
abundance: once

CDR3nt: TGTGCCAGCAGTTCTTCACTAGTTTCCACAGATACGCAGTATTTT
CDR3aa: CASSSSLVSTDTQYF
j_gene: TRBJ2-3
v_gene: TRBV6-6
d_gene: .
abundance: .

CDR3nt: TGTGCCAGCAGCCCTGGCGGAAACACCATATATTTT
CDR3aa: CASSPGGNTIYF
j_gene: TRBJ1-3
v_gene: TRBV9
d_gene: .
abundance: .

CDR3nt: TGTGCCAGTAAGGGCAGGGGGGAATCTGAAGCTTTCTTT
CDR3aa: CASKGRGESEAFF
j_gene: TRBJ1-1
v_gene: TRBV19
d_gene: TRBD1
abundance: .

CDR3nt: TGTGCCTGGAGTCCCCCGGCGGGGAAAAATGAGCAGTTCTTC
CDR3aa: CAWSPPAGKNEQFF
j_gene: TRBJ2-1
v_gene: TRBV30
d_gene: .
abundance: .

CDR3nt: TGTGCCAGCAGTGAAGATACTCGGGGAGATACGCAGTATTTT
CDR3aa: CASSEDTRGDTQYF
j_gene: TRBJ2-3
v_gene: TRBV2
d_gene: .
abundance: .

CDR3nt: TGTGCCAGCAGCCAAGATTTGGGAGCGGGTGGGGCAGATACGCAGTATTTT
CDR3aa: CASSQDLGAGGADTQYF
j_gene: TRBJ2-3
v_gene: TRBV4-2
d_gene: .
abundance: .

CDR3nt: TGTGCCAGCAGTTCAACAGGGAATAGCGCTTTCTTT
CDR3aa: CASSSTGNSAFF
j_gene: TRBJ1-1
v_gene: TRBV27
d_gene: .
abundance: .

CDR3nt: TGTGCCAGCAGCGCGACAGGGTCCGGGGAGCTGTTTTTT
CDR3aa: CASSATGSGELFF
j_gene: TRBJ2-2
v_gene: TRBV27
d_gene: TRBD1
abundance: once

CDR3nt: TGTGCCAGCAGCCAAACAGGGGTTGACACCGGGGAGCTGTTTTTT
CDR3aa: CASSQTGVDTGELFF
j_gene: TRBJ2-2
v_gene: TRBV4-2
d_gene: TRBD1
abundance: .

CDR3nt: TGTGCCAGCAGCTTAAAGGCAGGGATCGAGCAGTACTTC
CDR3aa: CASSLKAGIEQYF
j_gene: TRBJ2-7
v_gene: TRBV7-9
d_gene: .
abundance: .

CDR3nt: TGCGCCAGCAGCTTGGGACTAGTTCCGTACGAGCAGTACTTC
CDR3aa: CASSLGLVPYEQYF
j_gene: TRBJ2-7
v_gene: TRBV5-1
d_gene: .
abundance: .

CDR3nt: TGTGCCAGTCCTCACCTACAGGGGAAAACTGAAGCTTTCTTT
CDR3aa: CASPHLQGKTEAFF
j_gene: TRBJ1-1
v_gene: TRBV28
d_gene: TRBD1
abundance: .

CDR3nt: TGCGCCAGCAGCTCCGGACAGGGAAAAGGCAATGAGCAGTTCTTC
CDR3aa: CASSSGQGKGNEQFF
j_gene: TRBJ2-1
v_gene: TRBV5-1
d_gene: TRBD1
abundance: .

CDR3nt: TGCGCCAGCAGCCAGCTAGCGGGGGCCTCTAGGGATACGCAGTATTTT
CDR3aa: CASSQLAGASRDTQYF
j_gene: TRBJ2-3
v_gene: TRBV4-1
d_gene: TRBD2
abundance: .

CDR3nt: TGCGCCAGCAGCTCCGGTCAGGTCCCCTATAATTCACCCCTCCACTTT
CDR3aa: CASSSGQVPYNSPLHF
j_gene: TRBJ1-6
v_gene: TRBV5-1
d_gene: .
abundance: .

CDR3nt: TGCAGCGTGGGACAGGCCCACACTGAAGCTTTCTTT
CDR3aa: CSVGQAHTEAFF
j_gene: TRBJ1-1
v_gene: TRBV29-1
d_gene: TRBD1
abundance: .

CDR3nt: TGTGCCAGTAGTAAACAGCGGCACCATACCTACGAGCAGTACTTC
CDR3aa: CASSKQRHHTYEQYF
j_gene: TRBJ2-7
v_gene: TRBV19
d_gene: .
abundance: few

CDR3nt: TGCAGCGTTGGGGCGGGGGTCAGTACTAACTATGGCTACACCTTC
CDR3aa: CSVGAGVSTNYGYTF
j_gene: TRBJ1-2
v_gene: TRBV29-1
d_gene: .
abundance: .

CDR3nt: TGCGCCAGCGAAAAGACAGGAAACAATGAGCAGTTCTTC
CDR3aa: CASEKTGNNEQFF
j_gene: TRBJ2-1
v_gene: TRBV5-1
d_gene: .
abundance: .

CDR3nt: TGTGCCTGGGATGTGAGGAGGAACACTGAAGCTTTCTTT
CDR3aa: CAWDVRRNTEAFF
j_gene: TRBJ1-1
v_gene: TRBV30
d_gene: .
abundance: .

CDR3nt: TGTGCCAGCTCAGAAACGACAGGGACCTCCTACGAGCAGTACTTC
CDR3aa: CASSETTGTSYEQYF
j_gene: TRBJ2-7
v_gene: TRBV18
d_gene: TRBD1
abundance: .

CDR3nt: TGTGCCTCTTCAAACGGGGGGCAGTCTGAAGCTTTCTTT
CDR3aa: CASSNGGQSEAFF
j_gene: TRBJ1-1
v_gene: TRBV30
d_gene: .
abundance: .

CDR3nt: TGTGCCAGCAGCGTAGGCTTACAGGGGAGCGACGAGCAGTACTTC
CDR3aa: CASSVGLQGSDEQYF
j_gene: TRBJ2-7
v_gene: TRBV9
d_gene: TRBD1
abundance: few

CDR3nt: TGCGCCAGCAGCCAAGATTGGCAGGGGGGAGACGAGCAGTACTTC
CDR3aa: CASSQDWQGGDEQYF
j_gene: TRBJ2-7
v_gene: TRBV4-3
d_gene: .
abundance: .

CDR3nt: TGTGCCAGCACCCCGGAGGGGGCCACGGTCGGTACGCAGTATTTT
CDR3aa: CASTPEGATVGTQYF
j_gene: TRBJ2-3
v_gene: TRBV5-6
d_gene: .
abundance: few

CDR3nt: TGTGCCAGCAGTCCCTTGACAAGCACTGAAGCTTTCTTT
CDR3aa: CASSPLTSTEAFF
j_gene: TRBJ1-1
v_gene: TRBV6-5
d_gene: .
abundance: .

CDR3nt: TGTGCCAGTAGTTCGAGACTAGCGGCTCCCTACGAGCAGTACTTC
CDR3aa: CASSSRLAAPYEQYF
j_gene: TRBJ2-7
v_gene: TRBV19
d_gene: TRBD2
abundance: .

CDR3nt: TGCGCCAGCAGCTTGGATATTAGCGGGGGTTCACTCCACAATGAGCAGTTCTTC
CDR3aa: CASSLDISGGSLHNEQFF
j_gene: TRBJ2-1
v_gene: TRBV5-1
d_gene: TRBD2
abundance: .

CDR3nt: TGCGCCAGCAGCACCCCTAGCGGGGCCCAAGAGGAGCAGTTCTTC
CDR3aa: CASSTPSGAQEEQFF
j_gene: TRBJ2-1
v_gene: TRBV5-1
d_gene: TRBD2
abundance: .

CDR3nt: TGTGCCATCAGTGAGTCGGGACAACAACCCCAGCATTTT
CDR3aa: CAISESGQQPQHF
j_gene: TRBJ1-5
v_gene: TRBV10-3
d_gene: .
abundance: .

CDR3nt: TGTGCCAGCAGCCCTAGACAGGGCTTGAACACTGAAGCTTTCTTT
CDR3aa: CASSPRQGLNTEAFF
j_gene: TRBJ1-1
v_gene: TRBV28
d_gene: TRBD1
abundance: .

CDR3nt: TGCGCCAGCAGGCTAGAACAGGGGAGGTACAATGAGCAGTTCTTC
CDR3aa: CASRLEQGRYNEQFF
j_gene: TRBJ2-1
v_gene: TRBV5-1
d_gene: .
abundance: .

CDR3nt: TGTGCCATCAGTGAGCCTCCCAATCAGCGGGACACTGAAGCTTTCTTT
CDR3aa: CAISEPPNQRDTEAFF
j_gene: TRBJ1-1
v_gene: TRBV10-3
d_gene: .
abundance: .

CDR3nt: TGTGCCAGCAGCTGGACAGGGGGCAACACCGGGGAGCTGTTTTTT
CDR3aa: CASSWTGGNTGELFF
j_gene: TRBJ2-2
v_gene: TRBV5-4
d_gene: TRBD1
abundance: .

CDR3nt: TGTGCCAGCAGCCAAGCCCAGGGACAGACCTACGAGCAGTACTTC
CDR3aa: CASSQAQGQTYEQYF
j_gene: TRBJ2-7
v_gene: TRBV4-2
d_gene: TRBD1
abundance: .